What follows are 20 T cell receptor beta chains derived from one specimen sequenced in a study of PD-1 blockade in classical Hodgkin lymphoma. Some clones are missing from TCRdb's copy, which holds only in-frame ones; the method was immunoSEQ multiplex PCR. This sample carries under 25,000 clones, over 70% of them seen once, and the ten largest clones take about 39%. With no exception, relapse followed autologous stem cell transplantation in all patients, and brentuximab vedotin exposure varied. The sequenced sample was peripheral blood mononuclear cells (PBMCs), obtained before the second cycle of nivolumab. These TCRs come from a human donor with classical Hodgkin lymphoma.

This sequence joins TRBV4-3 and TRBJ1-1; D not resolved. Deletions cut 0 bases from V and 10 bases from J, with 12 bases between. This CDR3 spans 13 amino acids. Germline lookup yields CDR1 LGHNA and CDR2 YSLEER. The CDR3 region has the DNA TGCGCCAGCAGCCAAGAGGTTGGGGAGCGAGCTTTCTTT. It encodes CASSQEVGERAFF.

The chain has TRBV4-1 and TRBJ2-7; perhaps TRBD2 as D (6 bases). The CDR3 consists of 18 residues. The V and J ends lost 1 base and 2 bases respectively, with 21 bases between them. Germline V gene sequence: CDR1 MGHRA, CDR2 YSYEKL. CDR3 protein: CASSQVRGRGNGTYEQYF. The CDR3 region has the DNA TGCGCCAGCAGCCAAGTTCGGGGTCGGGGGAATGGGACCTACGAGCAGTACTTC.

The chain carries TRBV7-6 and TRBJ2-3; D remains ambiguous. Per germline, CDR1 SGHVS and CDR2 FNYEAQ. Trimming cost V 1 base and J 2 bases, with 16 bases left between them. This CDR3 contains 17 residues. Here the CDR3 DNA reads TGTGCCAGCAGCTTAGGCCCGGTTTCGCGGAACACAGATACGCAGTATTTT. Protein sequence: CASSLGPVSRNTDTQYF.

This chain links TRBV21-1 with TRBJ1-1. TRBV21-1 is a pseudogene segment. The CDR3 runs 17 residues. CDR3 sequence (DNA): TGTGCCAGCAGCAAGAAGGCCCTCAGAAGGGATTACACTGAAGCTTTCTTT. Protein product: CASSKKALRRDYTEAFF.

This clone was seen a handful of times. The rearrangement links TRBV6-5 to TRBJ2-1, with a weak D call TRBD2 (5 bases). The CDR3 length is 15 residues. Trimming cost V 0 bases and J 6 bases, with 12 bases left between them. Germline CDR1 is MNHEY and CDR2 is SVGAGI. The CDR3 sequence: CASSYSGEPTNEQFF. DNA for the CDR3: TGTGCCAGCAGTTACTCGGGAGAACCCACCAATGAGCAGTTCTTC.

The chain uses TRBV30 and TRBJ1-2; D is possibly TRBD1 (5 bases). The length of the CDR3 is 12 residues. The V and J ends lost 5 bases and 1 base respectively, with 8 bases between them. The germline V gene encodes CDR1 GTSNPN and CDR2 SVGIG (reference sequence). CDR3 nucleotides: TGTGCCTGGTTAGGGGTTAACTATGGCTACACCTTC. Its translation: CAWLGVNYGYTF.

This clone was observed a handful of times. V is TRBV18 and J is TRBJ2-1, with no clear D. CDR1 KGHSH and CDR2 LQKENI come from the germline V gene. V was cut by 1 base and J by 3 bases, with 13 bases left in between. The CDR3 has 16 amino acids. The CDR3 DNA follows: TGTGCCAGCTCACCACGGCCAGGAAATTACTACAATGAGCAGTTCTTC. Its translation: CASSPRPGNYYNEQFF.

This clone is a singleton in its sample. The chain carries TRBV25-1 and TRBJ2-3; 9 nucleotides line up with TRBD2. V was clipped by 7 bases and J by 2 bases; unmatched bases: 7. Germline V gene data show CDR1 as MGHDK and CDR2 as SYGVNS. The CDR3 consists of 15 residues. CDR3 in DNA: TGTGCCAGCACACCCCTAGCGGGGTACACAGATACGCAGTATTTT. Encoded protein: CASTPLAGYTDTQYF.

The V and J genes are TRBV6-4 and TRBJ2-7; D is unclear. Germline V gene lookup returns CDR1 MRHNA and CDR2 SNTAGT. The CDR3 length is 13 residues. V was pared by 7 bases and J by 2 bases, with 12 bases between. This CDR3 reads CASTPGPTYEQYF. The CDR3 DNA reads TGTGCCAGCACCCCCGGCCCAACCTACGAGCAGTACTTC.

This chain links TRBV18 with TRBJ2-3; TRBD1 matches 8 bases. CDR1 and CDR2 (germline): KGHSH, LQKENI. The CDR3 contains 14 residues. J lost 1 base, V lost 5 bases, and 2 bases had no gene match. CDR3 sequence (DNA): TGTGCCAGCTCAACAGGGGGTGGCACAGATACGCAGTATTTT. Amino acid sequence: CASSTGGGTDTQYF.

Judged by abundance, this clone is medium-sized. The V gene is TRBV27, the J gene TRBJ2-1, with TRBD2 matching 7 bases. Germline lookup yields CDR1 MNHEY and CDR2 SMNVEV (reference sequence). This CDR3 has 16 amino acids. After removal of 2 bases from V and 5 bases from J, the junction contained 9 bases not matched to a gene. DNA for the CDR3: TGTGCCAGCAGTTTACCTCTGGGGGGGGGAAACAATGAGCAGTTCTTC. Its translation is CASSLPLGGGNNEQFF.

The chain employs TRBV7-2 and TRBJ2-1; D not resolved. CDR3 length: 11 amino acids. Deletions cut 5 bases from V and 3 bases from J, with 2 bases between. Germline CDR1 and CDR2: SGHTA and FQGNSA. The CDR3 protein is CASSIYNEQFF. The DNA of the CDR3 is TGTGCCAGCAGCATCTACAATGAGCAGTTCTTC.

This clone appeared a few times. This chain connects TRBV5-6 to TRBJ1-1; D gene unclear. There are 15 residues in the CDR3. Germline lookup yields CDR1 SGHDT and CDR2 YYEEEE. Trimming took off 2 bases at V and 1 base at J, with 12 bases between the two ends. Here the CDR3 DNA reads TGTGCCAGCAGCTTCCGAGGTCTGGGGAACACTGAAGCTTTCTTT. This sequence encodes CASSFRGLGNTEAFF.

This clone occurred a few times. The chain recombines TRBV19 with TRBJ1-5; tentative D call: TRBD1 (5 bases). The CDR3 consists of 13 residues. Germline assignment: CDR1 LNHDA and CDR2 SQIVND (reference sequence). Trimming stripped 4 bases from V and 7 bases from J, with 11 bases between. CDR3 nucleotide sequence: TGTGCCAGTAGTACGCAGGGTGAACAGCCCCAGCATTTT. Protein: CASSTQGEQPQHF.

The chain's CDR3 is CAWSVRGSGNTIYF. As DNA, the CDR3 is TGTGCCTGGAGTGTACGAGGCTCTGGAAACACCATATATTTT. The V and J genes are TRBV30 and TRBJ1-3, with D hard to call. Trimming stripped 0 bases from V and 0 bases from J, with 6 bases between. The CDR3 is made up of 14 amino acids. The V gene's germline CDR1 is GTSNPN and CDR2 SVGIG (reference sequence).

V and J are TRBV2 and TRBJ2-1, with 7 bases identical to TRBD2. CDR3 size: 16 residues. Germline V lookup: CDR1 SNHLY, CDR2 FYNNEI. The V segment lost 6 bases and the J segment 6 bases; nucleotides outside the gene matches: 14. In DNA form, the CDR3 reads TGTGCCAGCAGCCCCGGTCTAGCGGTAAAGGCCAATGAGCAGTTCTTC. Residues: CASSPGLAVKANEQFF.

The chain joins TRBV7-9 to TRBJ1-5, with D unresolved. V dropped 1 base and J dropped 6 bases, with 19 bases sitting between them. CDR3 size: 17 residues. Germline CDR1 SEHNR, CDR2 FQNEAQ (reference sequence). The CDR3 here is CASSLVRRGGEPQPQHF. The CDR3 bases are TGTGCCAGCAGCTTAGTCCGACGTGGCGGTGAGCCTCAGCCCCAGCATTTT.

The chain's CDR3 is CASSEAPSGYEQYF. The CDR3 DNA reads TGTGCCAGCAGTGAAGCGCCTAGCGGCTACGAGCAGTACTTC. The chain couples TRBV6-1 to TRBJ2-7; TRBD2 agrees at 7 bases. The CDR3 is 14 residues long. J was trimmed by 3 bases and V by 0 bases; bases with no gene match: 2. Germline values: CDR1 MNHNS, CDR2 SASEGT.

The chain joins TRBV2 to TRBJ2-7; D ambiguous. In germline, CDR1 is SNHLY, CDR2 FYNNEI. Trimming removed 6 bases from V and 2 bases from J, with 17 bases in between. CDR3 length equals 15 residues. The CDR3 loop reads CASREQRQYAYEQYF. The CDR3 region has the DNA TGTGCCAGCAGGGAGCAGAGGCAGTACGCCTACGAGCAGTACTTC.

This chain connects TRBV7-7 to TRBJ1-3; no firm D call. Per germline, CDR1 SSHAT and CDR2 FNYEAQ (reference sequence). The V gene lost 1 base and the J gene lost 1 base, with 5 bases spanning the gap. The CDR3 runs to 14 residues. The CDR3 loop reads CASSLGGSGNTIYF. The CDR3, as DNA: TGTGCCAGCAGCTTAGGGGGATCTGGAAACACCATATATTTT.